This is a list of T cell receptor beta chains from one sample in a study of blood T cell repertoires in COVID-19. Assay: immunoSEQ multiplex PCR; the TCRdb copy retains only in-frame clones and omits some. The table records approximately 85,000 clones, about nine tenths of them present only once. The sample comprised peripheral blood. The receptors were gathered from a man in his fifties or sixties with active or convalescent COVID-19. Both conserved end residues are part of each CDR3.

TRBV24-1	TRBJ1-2	CATSDSSGTGVHYGYTF
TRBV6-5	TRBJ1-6	CASRSGPYNSPLHF
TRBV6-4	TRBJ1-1	CASRGHGNTEAFF
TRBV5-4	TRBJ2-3	CASSLKSGDTQYF
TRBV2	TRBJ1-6	CASSEGASRNSPLHF
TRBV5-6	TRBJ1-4	CASSPRTGDEKLFF
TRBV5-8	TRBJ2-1	CASKRQGVDEQFF
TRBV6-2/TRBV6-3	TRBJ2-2	CASSYPPVGELFF
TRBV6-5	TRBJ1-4	CASRTPSGGEKLFF
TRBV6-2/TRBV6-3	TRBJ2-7	CASSYSGRPTSYEQYF
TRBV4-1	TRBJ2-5	CASSQENRLAWQETQYF
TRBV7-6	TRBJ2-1	CASSPRTGSYNEQFF
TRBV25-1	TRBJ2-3	CASSEFSGQGNGDTQYF
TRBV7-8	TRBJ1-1	CASSPRTGMNTEAFF
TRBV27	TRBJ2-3	CASSFGPPSPPDTQYF
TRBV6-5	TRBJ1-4	CASSYSQGNEKLFF
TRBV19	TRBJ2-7	CASSWTGGSYEQYF
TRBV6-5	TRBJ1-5	CASRMTGGYQPQHF
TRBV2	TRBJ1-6	CASRGQGGAPLHF
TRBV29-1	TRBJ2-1	CSVEILAVSYNEQFF
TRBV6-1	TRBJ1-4	CASSGSDREWVEKLFF
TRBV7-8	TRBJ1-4	CASSLGGQVDEKLFF
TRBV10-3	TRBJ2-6	CAISEAGGLRGANVLTF
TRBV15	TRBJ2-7	CATSREIGVPHEQYF
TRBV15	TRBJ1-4	CATSRDVGNEKLFF
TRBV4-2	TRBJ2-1	CASSQAKRGVVYNEQFF
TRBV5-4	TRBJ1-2	CASSFPGDREFRGYTF
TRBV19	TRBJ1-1	CASSIVITQNTEAFF